Each of the 15 T cell receptor beta chains below was sequenced from the same sample in a study of tumor and adjacent non-tumor tissue in lung cancer. Three rounds of nested PCR, following a modified ARM-PCR protocol, produced the TCRbeta library. From the multiplex PCR reads, TCRdb called clonotypes with MiXCR, one entry per CDR3 protein. The table has 80,000 to 100,000 distinct CDR3 sequences, 80% seen once. No cell sorting was done before RNA was extracted from the tissue. This non-tumor lung sample came from over 3 cm beyond the tumor edge. Sequencing input: distant non-tumor lung tissue. All receptors come from a man aged 60 to 69 with small cell lung cancer.

This clonotype was counted many times. The rearrangement uses TRBV20-1 and TRBJ2-2, with D maybe TRBD1 (5 bases). The CDR3 is 14 amino acids. V dropped 1 base and J dropped 6 bases, with 12 bases sitting between them. Per the germline V gene, CDR1 is DFQATT and CDR2 is SNEGSKA (reference sequence). DNA for the CDR3: TGCAGTGCTAGAGTCTCAGGGAAGGCCGGGGAGCTGTTTTTT. It translates to CSARVSGKAGELFF.

This chain links TRBV24-1 with TRBJ2-2; D not resolved. The CDR3 has 15 residues. In germline, CDR1 is KGHDR, CDR2 SFDVKD. With 1 base removed from V and 1 base from J, the gap between germline ends came to 6 bases. The CDR3, as DNA: TGTGCCACCAGTGATTTCAGCGAGAACACCGGGGAGCTGTTTTTT. Its translation is CATSDFSENTGELFF.

As for this clonotype: An end of the junction does not agree with germline; a read error may underlie this. This chain joins TRBV7-2 and TRBJ2-3, with TRBD2 matching 7 bases. This CDR3 spans 14 amino acids. The germline CDR1 and CDR2 sequences are SGHTA and FQGNSA. CDR3 region: CASSFRDYTDMQYF. As DNA, the CDR3 is TGTGCCAGCAGCTTCCGGGACTACACAGATATGCAGTATTTT.

As concerns this clonotype: The junction departs from the called germline gene at one end, perhaps through a read error. This rearrangement joins TRBV6-5 to TRBJ2-1; D might be TRBD2 (5 bases). This CDR3 spans 16 amino acids. Germline CDR1 MNHEY, CDR2 SVGAGI. Here the CDR3 reads CASSYSAQAVYNEQLF. As DNA, the CDR3 is TGTGCCAGCAGTTACAGTGCACAAGCGGTTTACAATGAGCAGCTCTTC.

This clonotype occurred once. Sequence at one end of the junction differs from germline and may be a read error. The gene calls are TRBV12-3 or TRBV12-4 and TRBJ1-1; TRBD1 matches 10 bases. The CDR3 covers 15 residues. The CDR3 DNA reads TGTGCCAGCAGGAGACTACTGACAGGGGGCAATGAAGTTTTCTTT. It encodes CASRRLLTGGNEVFF.

The CDR3 loop is CACKLPGDDAGELFF. The CDR3 coding sequence is TGTGCCTGCAAACTACCGGGAGATGATGCCGGGGAGCTGTTTTTT. The chain is built from TRBV4-2 and TRBJ2-2; D is perhaps TRBD2 (6 bases). Germline CDR1 and CDR2: LGHNA and YNFKEQ. With 11 bases removed from V and 6 bases from J, the gap between germline ends came to 22 bases. The CDR3 length is 15 residues.

This clonotype was recorded once. Given the absence of the conserved phenylalanine or tryptophan at the CDR3 end, a read error is likely. This chain links TRBV12-3 or TRBV12-4 with TRBJ2-7; TRBD2 matches 7 bases. J was trimmed by 5 bases and V by 4 bases; bases with no gene match: 11. This CDR3 has 15 residues. CDR3 region: CASSSPLSGSHEQYL. The CDR3 coding sequence is TGTGCCAGCAGTTCGCCCCTTAGCGGGTCCCACGAGCAGTACTTA.

A note on this clonotype: The conserved final phenylalanine or tryptophan is absent from the CDR3, which likely points to a read error. The rearrangement joins TRBV29-1 to TRBJ2-2, with 7 bases lining up with TRBD2. Germline V gene sequence: CDR1 SQVTM, CDR2 ANQGSEA. The CDR3 spans 13 residues. CDR3 DNA sequence: TGCAGCGTTTGGGACTATCAGACCGAGGAGCTGTTTATT. It codes for CSVWDYQTEELFI.

This clonotype was seen a single time. Because the CDR3 is missing its conserved closing phenylalanine or tryptophan, this is likely a read error. The chain employs TRBV12-3 or TRBV12-4 and TRBJ2-3; no definite D call. The CDR3 contains 14 residues. Trimming removed 7 bases from V and 6 bases from J, with 17 bases in between. The CDR3 coding sequence is TGTGCCAGCAATCCACTACTCCCCTCTGATACGCAGTATCCT. Its protein product is CASNPLLPSDTQYP.

This clonotype was recorded only once. An end of the junction differs from the germline gene, which may be a read error. The rearrangement uses TRBV5-1 and TRBJ2-1; TRBD2 might be the D (5 bases). The CDR3 has 14 residues. Germline loops: CDR1 SGHRS, CDR2 YFSETQ. CDR3 residues: CSSSLSGTAYEQFF. The CDR3, as DNA: TGCTCCAGCAGCTTGAGCGGTACCGCCTATGAGCAGTTCTTC. Supplemented by reference TRBV5-1 and TRBJ2-1, the full variable domain reads KAGVTQTPRYLIKTRGQQVTLSCSPISGHRSVSWYQQTPGQGLQFLFEYFSETQRNKGNFPGRFSGRQFSNSRSEMNVSTLELGDSALYLCSSSLSGTAYEQFFGPGTRLTVL.

As for this clonotype: A read error is likely, as this CDR3 ends without the conserved phenylalanine or tryptophan. The DNA is omitted, as the CDR3 cannot be located on it reliably, and the CDR3 follows TCRdb's listing. The chain links TRBV6-1 to TRBJ2-7; TRBD1, the table's D call, was not compared with the DNA. The CDR3 spans 15 residues, counting both ends. Germline V gene lookup returns CDR1 MNHNS and CDR2 SASEGT. The CDR3 here is CASTRGGDSTYEQYL.

Points on this clonotype: Germline is not matched at one junction end, which may reflect a read error. The chain carries TRBV6-2 or TRBV6-3 and TRBJ2-1; D is possibly TRBD2 (6 bases). CDR3 length: 15 amino acids. Germline values: CDR1 MNHEY, CDR2 SVGEGT. CDR3 nucleotide sequence: TGTGGCACCCCACCCCGGGACTCCTCCTGCAATGAGCAGTTCTTC. Its translation: CGTPPRDSSCNEQFF.

The genes are TRBV7-9 and TRBJ2-5; tentative D call: TRBD1 (5 bases). Trimming took off 5 bases at V and 5 bases at J, with 21 bases between the two ends. CDR1 is SEHNR and CDR2 is FQNEAQ in the germline V gene (reference sequence). The CDR3 loop spans 16 amino acids. The CDR3 protein is CASSPPRCRVAETQYF. CDR3 nucleotides: TGTGCCAGCAGCCCGCCCCGCTGCAGGGTGGCGGAGACCCAGTACTTC.

Comments on this clonotype: At one boundary the junction diverges from the germline segment, which might be a read error. The gene calls are TRBV29-1 and TRBJ1-2; no definite D call. CDR1 SQVTM and CDR2 ANQGSEA come from the germline V gene. There are 13 residues in the CDR3. The CDR3 nucleotides are TGCAGCGTTGTAAAGGAGAGGGTTGATGGCTATACCTTC. Its protein is CSVVKERVDGYTF.

The rearrangement uses TRBV11-2 and TRBJ2-1; D uncertain. V was clipped by 0 bases and J by 9 bases, with 27 bases between them. Germline CDR1 SGHAT, CDR2 FQNNGV. The CDR3 contains 19 residues. In nucleotides, the CDR3 is TGTGCCAGCAGCTTAGAGGGGTTTGCGACACGGAGCTTTATAGCTGAGCAGTTCTTC. Protein product: CASSLEGFATRSFIAEQFF.